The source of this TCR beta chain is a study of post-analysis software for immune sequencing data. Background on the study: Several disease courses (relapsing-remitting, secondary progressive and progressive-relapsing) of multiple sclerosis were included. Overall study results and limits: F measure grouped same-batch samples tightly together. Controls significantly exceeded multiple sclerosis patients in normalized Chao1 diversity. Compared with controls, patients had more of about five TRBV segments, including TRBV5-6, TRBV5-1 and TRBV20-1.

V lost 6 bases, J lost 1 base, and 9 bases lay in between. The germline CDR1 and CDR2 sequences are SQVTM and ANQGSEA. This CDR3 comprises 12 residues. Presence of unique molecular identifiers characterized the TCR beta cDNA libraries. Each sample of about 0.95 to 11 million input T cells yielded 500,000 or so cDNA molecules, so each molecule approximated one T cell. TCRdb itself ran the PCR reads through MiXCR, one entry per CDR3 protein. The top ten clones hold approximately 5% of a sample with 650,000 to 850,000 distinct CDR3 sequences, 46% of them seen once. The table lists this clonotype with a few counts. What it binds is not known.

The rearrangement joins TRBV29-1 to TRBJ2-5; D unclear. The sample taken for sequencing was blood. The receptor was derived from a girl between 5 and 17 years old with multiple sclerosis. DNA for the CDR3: TGCAGCGTCCGCGGATCCCAAGAGACCCAGTACTTC. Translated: CSVRGSQETQYF. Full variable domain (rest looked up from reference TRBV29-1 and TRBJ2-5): SAVISQKPSRDICQRGTSLTIQCQVDSQVTMMFWYRQQPGQSLTLIATANQGSEATYESGFVIDKFPISRPNLTFSTLTVSNMSPEDSSIYLCSVRGSQETQYFGPGTRLLVL.